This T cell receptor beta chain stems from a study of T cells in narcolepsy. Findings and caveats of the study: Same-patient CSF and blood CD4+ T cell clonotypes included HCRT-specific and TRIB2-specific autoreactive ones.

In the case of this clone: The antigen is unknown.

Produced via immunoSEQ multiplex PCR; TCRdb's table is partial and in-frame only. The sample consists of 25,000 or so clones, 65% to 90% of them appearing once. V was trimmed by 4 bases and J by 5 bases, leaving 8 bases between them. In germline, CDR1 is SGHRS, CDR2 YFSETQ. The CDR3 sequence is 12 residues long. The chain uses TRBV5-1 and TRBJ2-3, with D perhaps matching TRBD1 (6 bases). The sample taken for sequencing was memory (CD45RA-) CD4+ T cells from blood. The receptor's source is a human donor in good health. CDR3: CASSATGDTQYF. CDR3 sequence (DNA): TGCGCCAGCAGCGCGACAGGAGATACGCAGTATTTT.